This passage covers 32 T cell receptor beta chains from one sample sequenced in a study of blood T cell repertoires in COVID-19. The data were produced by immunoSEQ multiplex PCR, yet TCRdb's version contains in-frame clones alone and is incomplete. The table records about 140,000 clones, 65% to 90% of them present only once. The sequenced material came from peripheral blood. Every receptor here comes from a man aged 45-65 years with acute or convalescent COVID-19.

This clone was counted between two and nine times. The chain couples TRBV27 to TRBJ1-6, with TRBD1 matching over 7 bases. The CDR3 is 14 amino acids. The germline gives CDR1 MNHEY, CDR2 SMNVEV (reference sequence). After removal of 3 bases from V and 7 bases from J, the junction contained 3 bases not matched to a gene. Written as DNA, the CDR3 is TGTGCCAGCAGTTTGACAGGGTTGAATTCACCCCTCCACTTT. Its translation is CASSLTGLNSPLHF.

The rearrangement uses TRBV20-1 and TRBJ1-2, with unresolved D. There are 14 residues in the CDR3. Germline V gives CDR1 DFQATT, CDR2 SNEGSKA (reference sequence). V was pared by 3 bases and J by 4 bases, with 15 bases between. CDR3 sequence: CSASLGTTVYGYTF. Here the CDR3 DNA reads TGCAGTGCTAGTCTTGGTACTACGGTCTATGGCTACACCTTC.

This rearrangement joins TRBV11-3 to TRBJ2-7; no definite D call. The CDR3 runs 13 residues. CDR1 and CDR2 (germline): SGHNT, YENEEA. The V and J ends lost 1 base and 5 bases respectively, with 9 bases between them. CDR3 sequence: CASSLGHKDEQYF. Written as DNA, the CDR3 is TGTGCCAGCAGCTTAGGACATAAGGACGAGCAGTACTTC.

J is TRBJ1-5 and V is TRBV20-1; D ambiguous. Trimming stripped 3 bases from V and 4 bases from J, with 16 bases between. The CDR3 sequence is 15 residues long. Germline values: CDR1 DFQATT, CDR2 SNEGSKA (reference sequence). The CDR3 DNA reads TGCAGTGCTAGTGCCACTCCAGGTTCTAATCAGCCCCAGCATTTT. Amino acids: CSASATPGSNQPQHF.

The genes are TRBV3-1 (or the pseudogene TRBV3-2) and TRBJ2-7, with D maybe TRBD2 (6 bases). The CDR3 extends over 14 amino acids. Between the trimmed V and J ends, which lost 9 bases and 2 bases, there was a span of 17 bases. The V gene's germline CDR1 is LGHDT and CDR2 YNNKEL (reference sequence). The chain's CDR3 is CASSWGELTYEQYF. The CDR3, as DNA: TGTGCCAGTAGTTGGGGGGAACTTACCTACGAGCAGTACTTC.

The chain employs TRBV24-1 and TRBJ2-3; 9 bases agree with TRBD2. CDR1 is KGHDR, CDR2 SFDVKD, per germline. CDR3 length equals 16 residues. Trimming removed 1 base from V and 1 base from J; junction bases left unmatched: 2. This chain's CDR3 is CATSDLRTSGTDTQYF. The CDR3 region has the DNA TGTGCCACCAGTGATTTAAGGACTAGCGGCACAGATACGCAGTATTTT.

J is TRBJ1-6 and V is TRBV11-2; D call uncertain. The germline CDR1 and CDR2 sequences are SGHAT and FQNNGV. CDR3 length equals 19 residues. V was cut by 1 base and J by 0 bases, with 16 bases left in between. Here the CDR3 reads CASSLVAVAMSSYNSPLHF. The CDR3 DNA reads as TGTGCCAGCAGCTTAGTAGCCGTGGCGATGAGCTCCTATAATTCACCCCTCCACTTT.

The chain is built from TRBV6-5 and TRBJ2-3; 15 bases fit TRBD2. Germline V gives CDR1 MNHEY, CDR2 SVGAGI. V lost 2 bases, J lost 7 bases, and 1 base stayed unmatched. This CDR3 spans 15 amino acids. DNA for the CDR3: TGTGCCAGCAGTTACGGGACTAGCGGGAGGTATACGCAGTATTTT. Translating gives CASSYGTSGRYTQYF.

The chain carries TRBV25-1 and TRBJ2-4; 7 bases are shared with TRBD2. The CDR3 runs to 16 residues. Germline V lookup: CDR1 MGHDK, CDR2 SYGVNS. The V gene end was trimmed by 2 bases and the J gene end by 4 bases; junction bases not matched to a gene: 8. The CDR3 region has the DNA TGTGCCAGCAGTGAACGCACCGGGACTATGAAAAACATTCAGTACTTC. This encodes CASSERTGTMKNIQYF.

The CDR3 here is CASSAGVGANVLTF. For the CDR3, the DNA is TGTGCCAGCAGTGCCGGGGTTGGGGCCAACGTCCTGACTTTC. V usage is TRBV2 and J usage is TRBJ2-6; maybe TRBD2 (5 bases). Germline V lookup: CDR1 SNHLY, CDR2 FYNNEI. With 4 bases removed from V and 3 bases from J, the gap between germline ends came to 7 bases. This CDR3 region has 14 residues. Combining the CDR3 with reference TRBV2 and TRBJ2-6 gives the whole variable domain EPEVTQTPSHQVTQMGQEVILRCVPISNHLYFYWYRQILGQKVEFLVSFYNNEISEKSEIFDDQFSVERPDGSNFTLKIRSTKLEDSAMYFCASSAGVGANVLTFGAGSRLTVL.

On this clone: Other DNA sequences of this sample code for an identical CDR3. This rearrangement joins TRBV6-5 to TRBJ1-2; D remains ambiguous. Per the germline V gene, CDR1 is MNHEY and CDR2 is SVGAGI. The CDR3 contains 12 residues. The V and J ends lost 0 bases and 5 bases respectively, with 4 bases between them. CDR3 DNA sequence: TGTGCCAGCAGTTACTCCGGGTATGGCTACACCTTC. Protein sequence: CASSYSGYGYTF.

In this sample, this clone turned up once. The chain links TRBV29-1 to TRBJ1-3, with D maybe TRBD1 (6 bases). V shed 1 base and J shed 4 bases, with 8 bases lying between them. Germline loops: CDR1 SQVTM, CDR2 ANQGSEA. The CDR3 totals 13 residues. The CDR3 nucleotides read TGCAGCGTTGAAGGGACAGCCGGAAACACCATATATTTT. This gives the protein CSVEGTAGNTIYF.

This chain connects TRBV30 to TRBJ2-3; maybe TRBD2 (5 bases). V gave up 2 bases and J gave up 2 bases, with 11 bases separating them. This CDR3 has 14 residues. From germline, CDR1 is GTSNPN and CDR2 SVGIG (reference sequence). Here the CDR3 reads CAWSIALNTDTQYF. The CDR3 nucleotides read TGTGCCTGGAGTATAGCGCTGAACACAGATACGCAGTATTTT.

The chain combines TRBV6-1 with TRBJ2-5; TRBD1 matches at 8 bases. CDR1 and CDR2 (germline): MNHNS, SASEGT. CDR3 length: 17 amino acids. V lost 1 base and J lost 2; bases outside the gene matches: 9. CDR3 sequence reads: CASSEDMAGGRQETQYF. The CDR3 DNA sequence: TGTGCCAGCAGTGAAGATATGGCAGGGGGCAGGCAAGAGACCCAGTACTTC.

The CDR3: CASSVWTSGGADTQYF. The CDR3 DNA reads as TGTGCCAGCAGTGTTTGGACTAGCGGGGGGGCAGATACGCAGTATTTT. The rearrangement joins TRBV9 to TRBJ2-3, with 15 positions matching TRBD2. V dropped 5 bases and J dropped 4; count of bases not matched to a gene: 5. The CDR3 sequence is 16 residues long. Germline V gene data show CDR1 as SGDLS and CDR2 as YYNGEE.

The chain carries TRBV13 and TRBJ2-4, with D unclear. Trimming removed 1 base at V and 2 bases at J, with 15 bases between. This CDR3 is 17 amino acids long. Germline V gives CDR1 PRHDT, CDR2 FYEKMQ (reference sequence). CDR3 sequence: CASSLVRLEGTKNIQYF. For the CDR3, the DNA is TGTGCCAGCAGCTTAGTCAGGTTAGAAGGTACCAAAAACATTCAGTACTTC.

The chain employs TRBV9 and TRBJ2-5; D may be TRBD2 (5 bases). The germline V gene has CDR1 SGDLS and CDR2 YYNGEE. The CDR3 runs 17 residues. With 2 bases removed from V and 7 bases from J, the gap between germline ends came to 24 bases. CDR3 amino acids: CASSVSPTSGGSGTQYF. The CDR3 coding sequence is TGTGCCAGCAGCGTCTCACCCACCAGTGGCGGGTCGGGGACCCAGTACTTC. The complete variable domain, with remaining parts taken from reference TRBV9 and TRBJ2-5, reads DSGVTQTPKHLITATGQRVTLRCSPRSGDLSVYWYQQSLDQGLQFLIQYYNGEERAKGNILERFSAQQFPDLHSELNLSSLELGDSALYFCASSVSPTSGGSGTQYFGPGTRLLVL.

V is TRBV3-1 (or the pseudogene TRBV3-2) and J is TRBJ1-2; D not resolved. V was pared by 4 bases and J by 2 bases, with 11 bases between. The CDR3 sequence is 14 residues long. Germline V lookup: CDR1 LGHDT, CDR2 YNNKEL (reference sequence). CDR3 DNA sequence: TGTGCCAGCAGCCTCCGACACCCAAACTATGGCTACACCTTC. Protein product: CASSLRHPNYGYTF.

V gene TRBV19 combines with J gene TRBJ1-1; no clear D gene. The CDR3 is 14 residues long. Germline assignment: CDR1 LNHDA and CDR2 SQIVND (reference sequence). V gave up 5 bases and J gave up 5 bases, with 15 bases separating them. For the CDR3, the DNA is TGTGCCAGTAGTTTCACCCCGCGGGGAACTGAAGCTTTCTTT. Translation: CASSFTPRGTEAFF.

In nucleotides, the CDR3 is TGTGCCATCAGTCCAGGGGATACTAATGAAAAACTGTTTTTT. Translating gives CAISPGDTNEKLFF. The rearrangement uses TRBV10-3 and TRBJ1-4, with D tentatively TRBD1 (6 bases). CDR1 is ENHRY and CDR2 is SYGVKD in the germline V gene. V lost 5 bases and J lost 2, with 9 bases in between. CDR3 length equals 14 residues.

For the CDR3, the DNA is TGTGCCAGCAGCTTGGAATCCGGGGGGACAAGCTCCTACAATGAGCAGTTCTTC. The encoded protein is CASSLESGGTSSYNEQFF. The V call is TRBV5-4, the J call TRBJ2-1, with D possibly being TRBD2 (7 bases). The CDR3 is made up of 18 amino acids. The V gene lost 0 bases and the J gene lost 0 bases, with 16 bases spanning the gap. Germline V gives CDR1 SGHNT, CDR2 YYREEE (reference sequence).

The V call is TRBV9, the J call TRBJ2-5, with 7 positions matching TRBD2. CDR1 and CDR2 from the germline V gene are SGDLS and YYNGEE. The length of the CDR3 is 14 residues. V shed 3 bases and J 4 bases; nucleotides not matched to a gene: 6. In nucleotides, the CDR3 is TGTGCCAGCAGCGCTCTCGGCGGGGGAGAGACCCAGTACTTC. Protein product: CASSALGGGETQYF. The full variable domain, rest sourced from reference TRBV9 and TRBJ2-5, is DSGVTQTPKHLITATGQRVTLRCSPRSGDLSVYWYQQSLDQGLQFLIQYYNGEERAKGNILERFSAQQFPDLHSELNLSSLELGDSALYFCASSALGGGETQYFGPGTRLLVL.

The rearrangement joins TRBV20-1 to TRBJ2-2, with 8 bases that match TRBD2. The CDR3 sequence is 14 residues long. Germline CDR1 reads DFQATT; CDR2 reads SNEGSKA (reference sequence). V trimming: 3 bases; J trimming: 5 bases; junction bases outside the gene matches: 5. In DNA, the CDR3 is TGCAGTGCTAGTCTGGCGGGAGGAACCGGGGAGCTGTTTTTT. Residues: CSASLAGGTGELFF.

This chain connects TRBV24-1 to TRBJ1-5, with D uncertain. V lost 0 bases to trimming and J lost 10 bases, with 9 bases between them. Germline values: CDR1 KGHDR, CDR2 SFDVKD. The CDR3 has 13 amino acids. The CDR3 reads CATSDLWAGPQHF. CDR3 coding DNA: TGTGCCACCAGTGATTTGTGGGCAGGACCCCAGCATTTT.

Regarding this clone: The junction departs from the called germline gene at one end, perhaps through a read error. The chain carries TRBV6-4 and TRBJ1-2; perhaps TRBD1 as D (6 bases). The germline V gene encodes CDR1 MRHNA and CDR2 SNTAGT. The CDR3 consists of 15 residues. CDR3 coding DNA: TGTGCCGGCAGGCCCGGGGGGCTAGACAACTATGGCTACACCTTC. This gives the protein CAGRPGGLDNYGYTF.

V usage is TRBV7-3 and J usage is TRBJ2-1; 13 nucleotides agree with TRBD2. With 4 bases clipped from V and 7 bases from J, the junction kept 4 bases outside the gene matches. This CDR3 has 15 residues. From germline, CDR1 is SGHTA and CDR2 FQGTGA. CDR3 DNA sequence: TGTGCCAGCAGCTCCCAGGGACTAGCGGGGAATGAGCAGTTCTTC. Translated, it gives CASSSQGLAGNEQFF.

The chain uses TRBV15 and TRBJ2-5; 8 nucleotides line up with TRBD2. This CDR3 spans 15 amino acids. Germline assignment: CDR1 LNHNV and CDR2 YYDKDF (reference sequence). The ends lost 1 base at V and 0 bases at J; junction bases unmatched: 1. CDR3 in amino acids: CATSRGGGYQETQYF. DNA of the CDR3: TGTGCCACCAGCAGAGGCGGGGGGTACCAAGAGACCCAGTACTTC.

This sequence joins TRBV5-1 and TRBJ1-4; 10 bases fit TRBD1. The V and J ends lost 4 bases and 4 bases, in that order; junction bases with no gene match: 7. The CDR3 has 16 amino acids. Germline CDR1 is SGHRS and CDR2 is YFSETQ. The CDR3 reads CASSAGQGHYNEKLFF. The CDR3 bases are TGCGCCAGCAGCGCGGGACAGGGGCATTATAATGAAAAACTGTTTTTT.

The CDR3 DNA reads as TGTGCCAGCAGGGGGGAGGACAGGGGTAATTCACCCCTCCACTTT. Translation gives CASRGEDRGNSPLHF. V and J are TRBV2 and TRBJ1-6; 9 nucleotides agree with TRBD1. The V gene end was trimmed by 6 bases and the J gene end by 6 bases; junction bases not matched to a gene: 6. The CDR3 covers 15 residues. Germline V gene sequence: CDR1 SNHLY, CDR2 FYNNEI.

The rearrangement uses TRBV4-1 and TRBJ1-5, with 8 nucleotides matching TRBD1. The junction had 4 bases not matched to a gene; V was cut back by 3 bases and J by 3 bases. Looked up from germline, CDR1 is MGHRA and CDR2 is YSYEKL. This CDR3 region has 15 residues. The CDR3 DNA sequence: TGCGCCAGCAGCCAGACGGACAGGGTCAATCAGCCCCAGCATTTT. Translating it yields CASSQTDRVNQPQHF.

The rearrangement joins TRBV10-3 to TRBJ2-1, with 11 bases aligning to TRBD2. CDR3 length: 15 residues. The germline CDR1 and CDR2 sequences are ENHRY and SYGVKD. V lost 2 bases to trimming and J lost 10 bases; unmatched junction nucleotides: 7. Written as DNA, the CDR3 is TGTGCCATCAGTGAGACTAGCGGGAGTGAGAGGGAGCAGTTCTTC. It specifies CAISETSGSEREQFF.

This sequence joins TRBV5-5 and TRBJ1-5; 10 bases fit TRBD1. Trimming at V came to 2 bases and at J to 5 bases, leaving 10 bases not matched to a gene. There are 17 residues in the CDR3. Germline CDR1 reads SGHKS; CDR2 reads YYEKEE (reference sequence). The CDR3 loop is CASSLLDRGYRDQPQHF. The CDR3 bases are TGTGCCAGCAGCTTATTGGACAGGGGGTATAGGGATCAGCCCCAGCATTTT.